These 10 T cell receptor beta chains share one sample of origin, sequenced in a study of blood T cell repertoires in COVID-19. The protocol was immunoSEQ multiplex PCR, while the TCRdb copy is restricted to in-frame clones and leaves out a portion. The data show some 120,000 clones, with about four fifths seen just once and about 13% held by the top ten. Sequencing used peripheral blood. The origin of the receptors is a human donor in a cohort sampled during active COVID-19.

V usage is TRBV5-1 and J usage is TRBJ2-3; perhaps TRBD1 as D (6 bases). The V end lost 3 bases, the J end lost 3 bases, and 23 bases lay between the germline ends. Germline V gives CDR1 SGHRS, CDR2 YFSETQ. The CDR3 sequence is 18 residues long. This CDR3 is CASSSKHRSGDDTDTQYF. CDR3 in DNA: TGCGCCAGCAGCTCCAAACACCGGTCAGGGGACGATACAGATACGCAGTATTTT.

In its sample, this clone was seen many times. The chain joins TRBV6-2 or TRBV6-3 to TRBJ1-5; 8 positions match TRBD1. Germline trimming cut 6 bases from V and 7 bases from J; bases unmatched to any gene: 8. Germline values: CDR1 MNHEY, CDR2 SVGEGT. There are 14 residues in the CDR3. The CDR3 reads CASSPTGGGQPQHF. As DNA, the CDR3 is TGTGCCAGCAGCCCCACAGGGGGTGGACAGCCCCAGCATTTT.

CDR3 bases: TGTGCCAGCGGGATACAGGGTAGTACTGAAGCTTTCTTT. As protein: CASGIQGSTEAFF. The J gene is TRBJ1-1, the V gene TRBV2; D perhaps matches TRBD1 (6 bases). The CDR3 is made up of 13 amino acids. The germline CDR1 and CDR2 sequences are SNHLY and FYNNEI. The ends were cut back, 8 bases at V and 5 bases at J, with 15 bases in the middle.

V is TRBV7-9 and J is TRBJ2-7; TRBD2 is a possible D gene (6 bases). The V gene lost 5 bases and the J gene lost 2 bases, with 25 bases spanning the gap. Germline V gives CDR1 SEHNR, CDR2 FQNEAQ (reference sequence). The CDR3 is 18 residues long. CDR3 sequence: CASSVTSGRLPAPYEQYF. CDR3 coding DNA: TGTGCCAGCAGCGTTACCAGCGGGCGCCTTCCGGCGCCCTACGAGCAGTACTTC.

This clone appeared a few times. DNA for the CDR3: TGTGCCACCGCTCGGGGGGGGGAGGGCTATGGCTACACCTTC. Its translation: CATARGGEGYGYTF. The genes are TRBV27 and TRBJ1-2, with D possibly matching TRBD1 (5 bases). V lost 10 bases, J lost 4 bases, and 19 bases lay in between. The CDR3 extends over 14 amino acids. Per the germline V gene, CDR1 is MNHEY and CDR2 is SMNVEV (reference sequence).

The chain carries TRBV11-2 and TRBJ1-4; 8 bases align to TRBD1. The CDR3 is 13 amino acids. V was clipped by 8 bases and J by 4 bases; unmatched bases: 3. CDR1 and CDR2 from the germline V gene are SGHAT and FQNNGV. The CDR3 DNA reads as TGTGCCAGCGACAGGGGCTATAATGAAAAACTGTTTTTT. It specifies CASDRGYNEKLFF.

The chain joins TRBV5-5 to TRBJ1-3; D is unresolved. Trimming cost V 4 bases and J 2 bases, with 13 bases left between them. Germline V gene sequence: CDR1 SGHKS, CDR2 YYEKEE (reference sequence). This CDR3 has 15 residues. The CDR3 DNA reads as TGTGCCAGCAGCAATGGCGGCGCAACTGGAAACACCATATATTTT. Protein product: CASSNGGATGNTIYF.

This chain connects TRBV2 to TRBJ2-2, with 7 bases aligning to TRBD2. The CDR3 is 15 amino acids. The junction had 4 bases not matched to a gene; V was cut back by 6 bases and J by 0 bases. CDR1 SNHLY and CDR2 FYNNEI come from the germline V gene. The CDR3 protein is CASSGSGSNTGELFF. CDR3 coding DNA: TGTGCCAGCAGCGGTAGCGGGTCGAACACCGGGGAGCTGTTTTTT.

The chain employs TRBV5-1 and TRBJ2-3, with D possibly being TRBD2 (6 bases). Germline lookup yields CDR1 SGHRS and CDR2 YFSETQ. The CDR3 contains 15 residues. V was shortened by 1 base and J by 2 bases, with 11 bases between the two germline ends. The DNA for the CDR3 is TGCGCCAGCAGCTTGCGGGGGTCCCCCACAGATACGCAGTATTTT. This sequence encodes CASSLRGSPTDTQYF.

The chain couples TRBV7-9 to TRBJ1-1, with 12 bases matching TRBD1. The V and J ends lost 3 bases and 6 bases, in that order; junction bases with no gene match: 5. Germline CDR1 SEHNR, CDR2 FQNEAQ (reference sequence). The CDR3 sequence is 15 residues long. In DNA, the CDR3 is TGTGCCAGCAGCTTCTCGGGACAGGGGGCCGCTGAAGCTTTCTTT. It yields the protein CASSFSGQGAAEAFF.